The clone carrying this TCR beta chain was picked up many times. Its antigen is undetermined. This sample stems from a study of human T cells and chemical hapten exposure. Whole-study context: Small volume differences among pooled libraries mainly caused per-sample TCR yield variation.

The CDR3 loop spans 14 amino acids. J was trimmed by 12 bases and V by 1 base; bases with no gene match: 7. Per the original methods: Sample TCR counts, which ranged from about 20,000 to 690,600, had a median of approximately 94,000. Via MiXCR, TCRdb re-called the RACE reads, giving one row per CDR3 protein. These V and J calls originate from TCRdb's pipeline instead of the authors' own analysis. The table has approximately 350,000 distinct CDR3 sequences, around 6% seen once. Indicated time point: patch test 2, 6 weeks after DPC sensitization. Treatment defined: therapeutic diphenylcyclopropenone sensitization with weekly scalp DPC. Study-level points and caveats: DPC sensitization produced no change in TCRs with frequency above 1 in 1000.

Specimen: whole blood, collected in connection with sensitization to the hapten diphenylcyclopropenone (DPC). The chain combines TRBV12-3 or TRBV12-4 with TRBJ2-1; 9 nucleotides match TRBD2. The sequence came from a woman aged 18-29 years with alopecia areata. Some clones in this sample may be carry-over from other donors' samples. CDR3 loop: CASSLELAGARQFF. For the CDR3, the DNA is TGTGCCAGCAGTTTAGAACTAGCGGGCGCTCGGCAGTTCTTC.